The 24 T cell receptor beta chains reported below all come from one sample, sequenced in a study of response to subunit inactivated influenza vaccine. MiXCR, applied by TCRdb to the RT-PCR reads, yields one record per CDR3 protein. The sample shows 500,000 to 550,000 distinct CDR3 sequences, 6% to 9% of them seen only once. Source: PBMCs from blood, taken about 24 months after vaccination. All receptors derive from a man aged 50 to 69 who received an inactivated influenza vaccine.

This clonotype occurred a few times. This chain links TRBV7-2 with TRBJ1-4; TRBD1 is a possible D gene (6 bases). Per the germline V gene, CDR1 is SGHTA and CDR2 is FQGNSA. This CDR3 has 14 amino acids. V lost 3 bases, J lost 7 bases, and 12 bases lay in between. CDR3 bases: TGTGCCAGCAGCTTTCGTCTAGGGGGTGAAAAACTGTTTTTT. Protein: CASSFRLGGEKLFF.

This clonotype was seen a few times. The CDR3 DNA reads as TGTGCCAGCAGCTTAGATGCTGCGGGGGGGCCGGGCTACAATGAGCAGTTCTTC. Amino acid sequence: CASSLDAAGGPGYNEQFF. The gene calls are TRBV11-2 and TRBJ2-1, with 9 nucleotides matching TRBD2. The CDR3 is 18 residues long. The V segment lost 0 bases and the J segment 3 bases; nucleotides outside the gene matches: 9. From germline, CDR1 is SGHAT and CDR2 FQNNGV.

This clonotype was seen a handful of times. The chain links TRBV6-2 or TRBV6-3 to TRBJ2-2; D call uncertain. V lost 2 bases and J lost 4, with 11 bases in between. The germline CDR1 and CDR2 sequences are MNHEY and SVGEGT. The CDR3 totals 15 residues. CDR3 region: CASSYEATITGELFF. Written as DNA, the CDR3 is TGTGCCAGCAGTTACGAGGCGACAATCACCGGGGAGCTGTTTTTT.

The CDR3 DNA is TGTGCCAGCAGTTTTGGGCAGGTTAAAGAGACCCAGTACTTC. Protein sequence: CASSFGQVKETQYF. The chain has TRBV12-3 or TRBV12-4 and TRBJ2-5, with D unresolved. This CDR3 has 14 residues. Trimming removed 3 bases at V and 3 bases at J, with 11 bases between.

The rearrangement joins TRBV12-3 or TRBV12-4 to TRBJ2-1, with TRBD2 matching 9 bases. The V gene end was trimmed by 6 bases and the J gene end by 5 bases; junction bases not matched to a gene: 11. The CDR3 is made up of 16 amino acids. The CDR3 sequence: CASRMTGTSSNNEQFF. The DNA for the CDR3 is TGTGCCAGCAGAATGACCGGGACTAGCAGTAACAATGAGCAGTTCTTC.

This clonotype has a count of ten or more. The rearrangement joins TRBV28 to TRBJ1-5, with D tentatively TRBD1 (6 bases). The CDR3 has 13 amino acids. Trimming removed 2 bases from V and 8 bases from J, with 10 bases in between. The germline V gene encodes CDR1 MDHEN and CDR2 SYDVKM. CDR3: CASSLTRGEPQHF. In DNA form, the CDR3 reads TGTGCCAGCAGTTTAACTAGGGGGGAGCCCCAGCATTTT.

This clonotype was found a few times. CDR3 amino acids: CASSLSGLNNYGYTF. In nucleotides, the CDR3 is TGTGCCAGCAGCCTATCGGGACTGAACAACTATGGCTACACCTTC. The chain is built from TRBV7-9 and TRBJ1-2; perhaps TRBD1 as D (5 bases). This CDR3 is 15 amino acids long. In germline, CDR1 is SEHNR, CDR2 FQNEAQ (reference sequence). Trimming removed 5 bases at V and 2 bases at J, with 15 bases between.

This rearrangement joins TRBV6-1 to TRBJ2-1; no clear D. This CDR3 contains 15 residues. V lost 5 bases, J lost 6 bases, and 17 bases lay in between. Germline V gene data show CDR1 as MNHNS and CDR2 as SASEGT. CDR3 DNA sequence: TGTGCCAGCAGTCGTGACCCCGACTGGGCCAATGAGCAGTTCTTC. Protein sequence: CASSRDPDWANEQFF.

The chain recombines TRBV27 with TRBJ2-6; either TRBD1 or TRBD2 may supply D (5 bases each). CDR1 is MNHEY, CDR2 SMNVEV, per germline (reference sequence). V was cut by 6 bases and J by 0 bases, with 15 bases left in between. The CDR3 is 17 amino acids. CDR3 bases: TGTGCCAGCAGCCGTGGGACCCCGAGCTCTGGGGCCAACGTCCTGACTTTC. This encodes CASSRGTPSSGANVLTF. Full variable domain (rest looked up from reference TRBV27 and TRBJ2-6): EAQVTQNPRYLITVTGKKLTVTCSQNMNHEYMSWYRQDPGLGLRQIYYSMNVEVTDKGDVPEGYKVSRKEKRNFPLILESPSPNQTSLYFCASSRGTPSSGANVLTFGAGSRLTVL.

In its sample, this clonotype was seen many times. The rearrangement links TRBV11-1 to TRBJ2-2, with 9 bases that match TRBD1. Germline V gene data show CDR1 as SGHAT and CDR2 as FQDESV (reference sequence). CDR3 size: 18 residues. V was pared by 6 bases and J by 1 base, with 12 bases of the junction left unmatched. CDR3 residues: CASRSRTGESLNTGELFF. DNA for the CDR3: TGTGCCAGCAGATCTAGGACAGGGGAGTCTTTGAACACCGGGGAGCTGTTTTTT.

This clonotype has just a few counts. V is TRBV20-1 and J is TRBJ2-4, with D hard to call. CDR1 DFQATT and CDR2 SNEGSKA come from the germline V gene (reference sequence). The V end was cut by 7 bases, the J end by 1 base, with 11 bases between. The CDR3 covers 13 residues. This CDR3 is CSVPAVAKNIQYF. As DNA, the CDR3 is TGCAGTGTCCCCGCAGTGGCCAAAAACATTCAGTACTTC.

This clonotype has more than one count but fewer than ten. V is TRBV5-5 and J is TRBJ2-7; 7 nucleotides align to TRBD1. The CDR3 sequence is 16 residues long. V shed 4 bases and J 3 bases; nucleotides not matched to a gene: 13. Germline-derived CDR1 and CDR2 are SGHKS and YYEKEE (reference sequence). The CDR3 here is CASSVLPGQSIYEQYF. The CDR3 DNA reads TGTGCCAGCAGCGTGCTTCCGGGACAGTCCATCTACGAGCAGTACTTC.

In DNA form, the CDR3 reads TGCAGTGCTAGAGACAGGGGCTATCGCGGAACTAATGAAAAACTGTTTTTT. This gives the protein CSARDRGYRGTNEKLFF. The genes are TRBV20-1 and TRBJ1-4, with D perhaps TRBD1 (6 bases). The CDR3 has 17 amino acids. Trimming pared 0 bases from V and 1 base from J, leaving 15 bases between. The germline CDR1 and CDR2 sequences are DFQATT and SNEGSKA (reference sequence).

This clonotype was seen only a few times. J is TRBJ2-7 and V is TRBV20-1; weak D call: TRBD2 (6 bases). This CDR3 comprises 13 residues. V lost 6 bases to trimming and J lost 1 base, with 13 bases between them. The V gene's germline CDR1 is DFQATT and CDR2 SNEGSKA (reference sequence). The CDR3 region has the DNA TGCAGTGCAACCCGGGACTCGTCCTACGAGCAGTACTTC. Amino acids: CSATRDSSYEQYF.

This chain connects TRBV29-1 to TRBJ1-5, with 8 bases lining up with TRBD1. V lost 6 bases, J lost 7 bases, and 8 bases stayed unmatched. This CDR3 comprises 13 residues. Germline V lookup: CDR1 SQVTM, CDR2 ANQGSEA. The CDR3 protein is CSVQGALGQPQHF. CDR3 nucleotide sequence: TGCAGCGTCCAGGGGGCGCTTGGCCAGCCCCAGCATTTT.

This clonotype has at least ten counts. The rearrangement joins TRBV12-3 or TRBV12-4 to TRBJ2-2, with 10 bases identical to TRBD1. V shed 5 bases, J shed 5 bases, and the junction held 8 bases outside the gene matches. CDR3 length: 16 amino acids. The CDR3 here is CASSPRDRGWTGELFF. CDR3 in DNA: TGTGCCAGCAGTCCACGGGACAGGGGATGGACCGGGGAGCTGTTTTTT.

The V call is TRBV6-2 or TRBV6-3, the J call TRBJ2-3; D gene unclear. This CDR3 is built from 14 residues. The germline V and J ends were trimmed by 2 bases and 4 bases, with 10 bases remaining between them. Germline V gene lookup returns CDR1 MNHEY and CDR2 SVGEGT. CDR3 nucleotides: TGTGCCAGCAGTTACCCCGACTTTGCAGATACGCAGTATTTT. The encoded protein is CASSYPDFADTQYF.

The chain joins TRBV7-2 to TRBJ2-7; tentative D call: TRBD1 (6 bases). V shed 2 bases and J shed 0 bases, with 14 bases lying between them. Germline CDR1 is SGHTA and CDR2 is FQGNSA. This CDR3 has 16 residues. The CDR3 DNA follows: TGTGCCAGCAGCTTATCCGGGACACGAGACTCCTACGAGCAGTACTTC. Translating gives CASSLSGTRDSYEQYF.

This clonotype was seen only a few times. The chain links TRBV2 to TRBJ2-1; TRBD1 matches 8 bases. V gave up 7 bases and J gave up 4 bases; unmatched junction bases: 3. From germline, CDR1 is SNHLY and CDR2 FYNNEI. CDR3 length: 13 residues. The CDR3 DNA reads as TGTGCCAGCAACCAGGGGGCTTACAATGAGCAGTTCTTC. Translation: CASNQGAYNEQFF. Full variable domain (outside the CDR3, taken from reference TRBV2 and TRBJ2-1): EPEVTQTPSHQVTQMGQEVILRCVPISNHLYFYWYRQILGQKVEFLVSFYNNEISEKSEIFDDQFSVERPDGSNFTLKIRSTKLEDSAMYFCASNQGAYNEQFFGPGTRLTVL.

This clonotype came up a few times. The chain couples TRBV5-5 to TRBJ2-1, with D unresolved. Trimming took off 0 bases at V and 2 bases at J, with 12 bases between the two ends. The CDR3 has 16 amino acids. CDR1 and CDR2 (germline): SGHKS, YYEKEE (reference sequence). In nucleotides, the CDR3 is TGTGCCAGCAGCTTGGTAGTCCTTTCGACCTACAATGAGCAGTTCTTC. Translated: CASSLVVLSTYNEQFF. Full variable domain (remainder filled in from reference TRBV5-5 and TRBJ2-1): DAGVTQSPTHLIKTRGQQVTLRCSPISGHKSVSWYQQVLGQGPQFIFQYYEKEERGRGNFPDRFSARQFPNYSSELNVNALLLGDSALYLCASSLVVLSTYNEQFFGPGTRLTVL.

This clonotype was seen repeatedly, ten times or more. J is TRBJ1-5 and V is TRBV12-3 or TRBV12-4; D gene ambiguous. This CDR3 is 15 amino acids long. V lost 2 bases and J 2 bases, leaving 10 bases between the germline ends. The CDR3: CASSLNVERNQPQHF. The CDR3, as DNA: TGTGCCAGCAGTTTAAATGTAGAACGCAATCAGCCCCAGCATTTT.

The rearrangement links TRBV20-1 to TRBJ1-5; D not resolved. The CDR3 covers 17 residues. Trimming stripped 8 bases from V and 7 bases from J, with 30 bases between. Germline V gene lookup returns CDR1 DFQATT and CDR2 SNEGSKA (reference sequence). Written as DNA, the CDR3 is TGCAGTTCTCCCTATTGGGCTTCCGGGCAGCAGTACCAGCCCCAGCATTTT. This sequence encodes CSSPYWASGQQYQPQHF.

The CDR3 loop is CASSFTLAGGPLGSNEQFF. The DNA of the CDR3 is TGTGCCAGCAGCTTCACACTAGCGGGGGGCCCACTTGGTAGTAATGAGCAGTTCTTC. V usage is TRBV7-8 and J usage is TRBJ2-1; 12 bases fit TRBD2. From germline, CDR1 is SGHVS and CDR2 FQNEAQ. The V gene end was trimmed by 3 bases and the J gene end by 7 bases; junction bases not matched to a gene: 16. The CDR3 is 19 amino acids.

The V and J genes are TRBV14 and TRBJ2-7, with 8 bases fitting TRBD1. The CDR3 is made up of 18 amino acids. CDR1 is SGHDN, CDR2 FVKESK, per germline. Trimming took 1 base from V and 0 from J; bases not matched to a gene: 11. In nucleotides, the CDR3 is TGTGCCAGCAGCCAAGCGGGGCAGGGGGCAACACGCTCCTACGAGCAGTACTTC. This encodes CASSQAGQGATRSYEQYF.